Ten or more counts support the clone carrying this T cell receptor (beta chain). Its specificity is unknown. The data were taken from a study of T-cell memory formation after mild COVID-19. Study-level information: TCR clusters largely stayed donor specific.

Trimming pared 5 bases from V and 2 bases from J, leaving 10 bases between. CDR1 is SGHRS, CDR2 YFSETQ, per germline. This CDR3 spans 14 amino acids. Overall study results and limits: Among contracting clones, CD4+ were mainly CM/EM and CD8+ enriched in EMRA. Day 15 to 85 contracting clones showed balanced CD4/CD8; later expanders leaned CD4+.

TCRalpha and TCRbeta libraries used 5'RACE with constant-segment primers and UMIs. MiXCR, run by TCRdb on the 5' RACE reads, gives a single entry per CDR3 protein. The sample shows roughly 160,000 distinct CDR3 sequences, 10% to 15% of them seen only once. This receptor was identified in a man younger than 35 who had mild COVID-19 (a few samples of this study predate the infection). Cell type and time point are not known. Sequencing used PBMCs or a T cell subset sorted from them (not recorded which). The rearrangement links TRBV5-1 to TRBJ2-2; D is perhaps TRBD1 (6 bases). CDR3 region: CASSPGTNTGELFF. The CDR3 DNA is TGCGCCAGCAGTCCCGGGACAAACACCGGGGAGCTGTTTTTT.